Sequencing of this TCR beta chain was carried out in a study of blood T cells in healthy people across ages. Study-wide findings and caveats: Aged donors had fewer naive CD4+ cells and lower diversity than long-lived donors. A strong correlation between TCR beta diversity and naive T cell percentage was seen. Age showed a roughly linear inverse relationship with TCR beta diversity per million T cells.

V was cut by 6 bases and J by 0 bases, with 9 bases left in between. This CDR3 has 13 amino acids. Germline CDR1 SQVTM, CDR2 ANQGSEA. Regarding this clonotype: Its antigen is currently unknown.

Extraction of total RNA produced a minimum of 5.5 micrograms from each sample. A second PCR, run for roughly 7 to 12 cycles, used a sample-barcoded 5' primer plus a J-beta primer mix. TCRdb analysed the 5' RACE reads with MiXCR anew, one entry per CDR3 protein. The table records some 1,800,000 distinct CDR3 sequences, about 39% of them present only once. This sequence originates from a human donor in good health. V usage is TRBV29-1 and J usage is TRBJ1-5; no reliable D call. Specimen: blood. Here the CDR3 reads CSVSENSNQPQHF. The DNA for the CDR3 is TGCAGCGTATCAGAAAATAGCAATCAGCCCCAGCATTTT. Full variable domain (rest looked up from reference TRBV29-1 and TRBJ1-5): SAVISQKPSRDICQRGTSLTIQCQVDSQVTMMFWYRQQPGQSLTLIATANQGSEATYESGFVIDKFPISRPNLTFSTLTVSNMSPEDSSIYLCSVSENSNQPQHFGDGTRLSIL.